This T cell receptor (beta chain) emerged from a study of T cells after yellow fever vaccination. Overall study results and limits: The secondary response showed a weaker magnitude and a faster peak, day 5 versus 15. Abundant bulk-derived clonotypes could contaminate FACS-sorted repertoires.

5'RACE template switching added a universal primer site and UMIs to TCR cDNA. Each CDR3 protein gets one entry after TCRdb re-called the 5' RACE reads with MiXCR. The sample yields approximately 160,000 distinct CDR3 sequences, around 9.7% seen once. This clonotype was counted between two and nine times. The antigen is not known. This CDR3 spans 17 amino acids. V was shortened by 1 base and J by 4 bases, with 17 bases between the two germline ends. The germline V gene encodes CDR1 MGHRA and CDR2 YSYEKL. This TCR came from a man between 18 and 29 years old who received the YFV17D yellow fever vaccine. This specimen consisted of CD8+ T cells sorted from PBMCs, obtained 45 days after the yellow fever booster vaccination. The chain employs TRBV4-1 and TRBJ2-1, with D possibly matching TRBD2 (5 bases). The CDR3 here is CASSQGPLGGQYNEQFF. The CDR3 DNA sequence: TGCGCCAGCAGCCAAGGACCTTTGGGCGGGCAATACAATGAGCAGTTCTTC.